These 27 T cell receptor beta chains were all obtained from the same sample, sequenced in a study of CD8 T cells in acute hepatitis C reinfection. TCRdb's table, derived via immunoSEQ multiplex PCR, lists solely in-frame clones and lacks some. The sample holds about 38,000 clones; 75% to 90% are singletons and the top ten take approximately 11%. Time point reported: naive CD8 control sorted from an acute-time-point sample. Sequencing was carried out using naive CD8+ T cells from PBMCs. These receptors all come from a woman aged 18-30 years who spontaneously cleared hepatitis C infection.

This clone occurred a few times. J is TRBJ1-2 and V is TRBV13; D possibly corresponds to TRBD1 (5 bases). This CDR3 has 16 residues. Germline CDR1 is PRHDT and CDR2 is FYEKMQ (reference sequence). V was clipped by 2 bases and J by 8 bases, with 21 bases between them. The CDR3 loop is CASSLIGARDIVGYTF. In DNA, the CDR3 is TGTGCCAGCAGCTTAATTGGGGCCAGGGATATTGTAGGCTACACCTTC.

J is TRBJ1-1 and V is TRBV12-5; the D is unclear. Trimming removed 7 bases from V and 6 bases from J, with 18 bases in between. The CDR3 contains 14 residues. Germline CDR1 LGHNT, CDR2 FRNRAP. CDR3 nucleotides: TGTGCTAGTGCCCCCTCTTGGGGTACCGCTGAAGCTTTCTTT. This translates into CASAPSWGTAEAFF.

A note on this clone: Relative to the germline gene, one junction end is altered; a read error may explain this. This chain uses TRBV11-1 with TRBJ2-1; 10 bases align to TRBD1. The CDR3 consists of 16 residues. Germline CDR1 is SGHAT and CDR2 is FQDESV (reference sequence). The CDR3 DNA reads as TGTGCCAGCAGCAAAGGGGGACAGGGGTTCTACGATGAGCAGTTCTTC. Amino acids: CASSKGGQGFYDEQFF. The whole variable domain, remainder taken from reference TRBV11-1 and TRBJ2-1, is EAEVAQSPRYKITEKSQAVAFWCDPISGHATLYWYRQILGQGPELLVQFQDESVVDDSQLPKDRFSAERLKGVDSTLKIQPAELGDSAMYLCASSKGGQGFYDEQFFGPGTRLTVL.

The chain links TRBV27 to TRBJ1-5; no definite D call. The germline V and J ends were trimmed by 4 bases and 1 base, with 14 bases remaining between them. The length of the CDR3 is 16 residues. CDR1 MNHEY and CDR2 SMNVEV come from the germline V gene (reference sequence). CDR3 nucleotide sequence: TGTGCCAGCAGTTACTCGATATTGGGAAGCAATCAGCCCCAGCATTTT. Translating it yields CASSYSILGSNQPQHF.

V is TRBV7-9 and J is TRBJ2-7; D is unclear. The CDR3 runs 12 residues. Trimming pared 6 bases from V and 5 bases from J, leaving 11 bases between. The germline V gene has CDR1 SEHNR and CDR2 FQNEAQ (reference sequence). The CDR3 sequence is CASRNQEHEQYF. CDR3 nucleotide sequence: TGTGCCAGCAGAAATCAAGAACACGAGCAGTACTTC.

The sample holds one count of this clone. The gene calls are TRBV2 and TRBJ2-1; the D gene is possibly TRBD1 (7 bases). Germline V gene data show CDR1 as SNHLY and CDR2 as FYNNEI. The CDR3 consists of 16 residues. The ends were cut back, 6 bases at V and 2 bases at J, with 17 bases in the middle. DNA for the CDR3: TGTGCCAGCAGCGTCCCCCAGGGGGGTACCTACAATGAGCAGTTCTTC. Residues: CASSVPQGGTYNEQFF.

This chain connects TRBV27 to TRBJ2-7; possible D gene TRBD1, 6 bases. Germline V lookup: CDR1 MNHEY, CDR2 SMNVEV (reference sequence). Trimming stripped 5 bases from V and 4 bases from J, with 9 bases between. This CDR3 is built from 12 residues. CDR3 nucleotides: TGTGCCAGCAGTCCCCAGGGGTACGAGCAGTACTTC. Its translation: CASSPQGYEQYF.

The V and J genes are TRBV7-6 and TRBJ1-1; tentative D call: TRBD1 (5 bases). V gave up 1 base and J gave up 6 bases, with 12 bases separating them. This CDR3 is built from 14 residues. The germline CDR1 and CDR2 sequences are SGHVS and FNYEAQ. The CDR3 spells CASSLEAGSAEAFF. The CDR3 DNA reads TGTGCCAGCAGCTTAGAGGCAGGGTCCGCTGAAGCTTTCTTT.

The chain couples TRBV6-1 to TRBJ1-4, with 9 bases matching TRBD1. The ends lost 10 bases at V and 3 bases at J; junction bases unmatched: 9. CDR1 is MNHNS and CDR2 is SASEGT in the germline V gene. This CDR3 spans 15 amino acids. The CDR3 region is CATSWTGEANEKLFF. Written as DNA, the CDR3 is TGTGCCACCTCGTGGACAGGGGAGGCTAATGAAAAACTGTTTTTT.

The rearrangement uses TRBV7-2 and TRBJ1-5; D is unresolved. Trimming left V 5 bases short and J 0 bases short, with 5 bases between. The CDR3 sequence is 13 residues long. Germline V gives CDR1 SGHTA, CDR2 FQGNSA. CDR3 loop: CASSLNSNQPQHF. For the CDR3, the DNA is TGTGCCAGCAGCCTAAATAGCAATCAGCCCCAGCATTTT.

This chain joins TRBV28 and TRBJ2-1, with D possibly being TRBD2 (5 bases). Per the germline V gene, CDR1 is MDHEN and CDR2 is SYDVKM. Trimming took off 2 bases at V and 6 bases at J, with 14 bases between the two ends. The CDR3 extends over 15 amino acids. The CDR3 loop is CASSLLLGNSNEQFF. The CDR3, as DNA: TGTGCCAGCAGTTTACTTCTCGGGAATAGCAATGAGCAGTTCTTC.

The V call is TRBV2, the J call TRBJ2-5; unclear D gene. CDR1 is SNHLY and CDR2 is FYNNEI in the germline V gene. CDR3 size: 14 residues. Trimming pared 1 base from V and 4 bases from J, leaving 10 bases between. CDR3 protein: CASSEVATGETQYF. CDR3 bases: TGTGCCAGCAGTGAAGTCGCGACGGGAGAGACCCAGTACTTC.

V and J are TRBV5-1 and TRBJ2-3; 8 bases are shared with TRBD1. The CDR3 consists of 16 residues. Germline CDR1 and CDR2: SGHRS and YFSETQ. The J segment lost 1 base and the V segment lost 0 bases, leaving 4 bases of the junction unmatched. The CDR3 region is CASSLAGTGRTDTQYF. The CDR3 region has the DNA TGCGCCAGCAGCTTGGCCGGGACAGGCCGCACAGATACGCAGTATTTT.

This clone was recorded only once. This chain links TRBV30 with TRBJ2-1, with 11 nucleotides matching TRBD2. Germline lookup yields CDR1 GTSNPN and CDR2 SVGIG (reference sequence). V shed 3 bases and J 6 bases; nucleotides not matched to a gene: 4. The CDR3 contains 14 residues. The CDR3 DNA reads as TGTGCCTGGAGCCCTAGCGGGAGGATCAATGAGCAGTTCTTC. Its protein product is CAWSPSGRINEQFF.

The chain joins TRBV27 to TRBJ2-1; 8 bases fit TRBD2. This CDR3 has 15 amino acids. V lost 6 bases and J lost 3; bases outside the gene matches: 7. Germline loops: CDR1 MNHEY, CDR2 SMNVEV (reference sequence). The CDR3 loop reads CASRSLAGLYNEQFF. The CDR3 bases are TGTGCCAGCAGATCTCTAGCGGGCCTCTACAATGAGCAGTTCTTC.

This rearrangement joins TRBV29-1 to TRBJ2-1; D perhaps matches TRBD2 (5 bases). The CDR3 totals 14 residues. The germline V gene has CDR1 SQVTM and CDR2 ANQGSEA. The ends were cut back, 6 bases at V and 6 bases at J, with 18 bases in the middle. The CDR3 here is CSVRYRVEGNEQFF. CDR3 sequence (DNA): TGCAGCGTGAGATATCGGGTAGAGGGCAATGAGCAGTTCTTC.

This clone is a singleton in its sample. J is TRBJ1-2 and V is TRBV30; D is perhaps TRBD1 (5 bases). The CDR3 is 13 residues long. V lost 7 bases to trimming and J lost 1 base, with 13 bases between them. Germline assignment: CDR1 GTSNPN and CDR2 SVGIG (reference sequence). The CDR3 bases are TGTGCCTCACCCCAGACAGATAACTATGGCTACACCTTC. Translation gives CASPQTDNYGYTF. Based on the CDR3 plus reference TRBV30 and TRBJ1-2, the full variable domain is SQTIHQWPATLVQPVGSPLSLECTVEGTSNPNLYWYRQAAGRGLQLLFYSVGIGQISSEVPQNLSASRPQDRQFILSSKKLLLSDSGFYLCASPQTDNYGYTFGSGTRLTVV.

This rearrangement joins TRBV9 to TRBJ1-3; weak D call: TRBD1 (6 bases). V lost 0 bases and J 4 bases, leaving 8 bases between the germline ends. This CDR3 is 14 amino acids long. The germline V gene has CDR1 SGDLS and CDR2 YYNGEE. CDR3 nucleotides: TGTGCCAGCAGCGTAGCAGGGGTCGGAAACACCATATATTTT. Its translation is CASSVAGVGNTIYF.

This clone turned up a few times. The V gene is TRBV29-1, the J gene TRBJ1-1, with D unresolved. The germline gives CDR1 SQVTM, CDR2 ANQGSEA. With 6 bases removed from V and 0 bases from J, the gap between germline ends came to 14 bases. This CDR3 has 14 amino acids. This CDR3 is CSVRVQALNTEAFF. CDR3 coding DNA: TGCAGCGTAAGGGTCCAGGCGCTGAACACTGAAGCTTTCTTT.

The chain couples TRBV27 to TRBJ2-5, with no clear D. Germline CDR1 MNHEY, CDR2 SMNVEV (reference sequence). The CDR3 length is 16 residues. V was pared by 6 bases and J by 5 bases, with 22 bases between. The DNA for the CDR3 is TGTGCCAGCAGCCCAACGCCGGGTGGTTTGGGGGAGACCCAGTACTTC. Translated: CASSPTPGGLGETQYF.

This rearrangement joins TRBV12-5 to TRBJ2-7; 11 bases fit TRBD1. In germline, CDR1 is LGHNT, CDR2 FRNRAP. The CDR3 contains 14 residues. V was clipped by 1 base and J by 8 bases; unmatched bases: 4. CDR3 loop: CASGLGDRGVQQYF. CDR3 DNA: TGTGCTAGTGGTTTGGGGGACAGGGGGGTACAGCAGTACTTC.

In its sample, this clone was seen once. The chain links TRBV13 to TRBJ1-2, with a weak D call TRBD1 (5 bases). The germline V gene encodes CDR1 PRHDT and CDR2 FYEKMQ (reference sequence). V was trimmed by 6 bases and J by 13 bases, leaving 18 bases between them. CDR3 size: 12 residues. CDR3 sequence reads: CASSSVGVGGTF. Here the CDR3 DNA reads TGTGCCAGCAGTTCGGTGGGGGTTGGGGGCACCTTC.

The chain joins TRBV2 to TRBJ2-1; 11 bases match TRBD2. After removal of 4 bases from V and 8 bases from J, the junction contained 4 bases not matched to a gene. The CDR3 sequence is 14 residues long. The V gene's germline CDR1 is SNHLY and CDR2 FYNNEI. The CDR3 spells CASSVGLAGDEQFF. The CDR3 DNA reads TGTGCCAGCAGTGTCGGACTAGCGGGTGATGAGCAGTTCTTC.

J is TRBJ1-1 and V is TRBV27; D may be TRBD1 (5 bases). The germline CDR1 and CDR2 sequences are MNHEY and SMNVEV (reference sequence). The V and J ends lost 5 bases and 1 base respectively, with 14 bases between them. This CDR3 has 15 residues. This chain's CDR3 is CASSPQDGPNTEAFF. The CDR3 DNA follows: TGTGCCAGCAGTCCACAGGACGGACCGAACACTGAAGCTTTCTTT.

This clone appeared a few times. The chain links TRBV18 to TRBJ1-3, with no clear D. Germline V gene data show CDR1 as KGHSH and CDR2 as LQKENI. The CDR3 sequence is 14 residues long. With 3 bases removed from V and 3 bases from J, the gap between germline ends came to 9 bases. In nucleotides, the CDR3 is TGTGCCAGCTCACCTGGTGTCATTGGAAACACCATATATTTT. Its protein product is CASSPGVIGNTIYF.

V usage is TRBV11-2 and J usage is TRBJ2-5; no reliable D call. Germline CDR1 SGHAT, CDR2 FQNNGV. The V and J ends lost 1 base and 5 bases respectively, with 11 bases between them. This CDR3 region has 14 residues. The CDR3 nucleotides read TGTGCCAGCAGCTTAGTTACGGTCGAGGAGACCCAGTACTTC. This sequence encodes CASSLVTVEETQYF.

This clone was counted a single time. CDR3 DNA sequence: TGCGCCAGCAGCTCCGAAGACAGTTACGAGCAGTACTTC. It is translated as CASSSEDSYEQYF. The chain employs TRBV5-1 and TRBJ2-7; D is possibly TRBD1 (5 bases). The CDR3 is made up of 13 amino acids. Germline CDR1 SGHRS, CDR2 YFSETQ. Trimming removed 3 bases from V and 4 bases from J, with 11 bases in between.